The 15 T cell receptor beta chains below come from one sample, sequenced in a study (dated by TCRdb to 2016 to 2017). Library generation was performed with RT-PCR. The sequencing machine was an Illumina MiSeq. TCRdb reanalyzed the raw reads on its own, using fastp at Q25 for trimming and MiXCR for clone calling, and kept in-frame beta chains. For every CDR3 protein sequence, its rows merge into one entry that carries the most common genes and DNA. The sample table shows hundreds of thousands of distinct CDR3 sequences, and approximately 15% are seen once. Together, the top ten hold roughly 3.6% of the sample. What was sequenced was memory CD4+ T cells from blood. These receptors were obtained from a female donor in good health, serving as a healthy control.

This clonotype showed up just a few times. This CDR3 reads CASRPNLGGGGYTF. CDR3 sequence (DNA): TGTGCCAGCAGACCCAACTTGGGGGGAGGAGGCTACACCTTC. The V gene is TRBV7-2, the J gene TRBJ1-2; tentatively, D is TRBD1 (5 bases). V was cut by 6 bases and J by 8 bases, with 19 bases left in between. Germline V gene data show CDR1 as SGHTA and CDR2 as FQGNSA. The CDR3 sequence is 14 residues long. Based on the CDR3 plus reference TRBV7-2 and TRBJ1-2, the full variable domain is GAGVSQSPSNKVTEKGKDVELRCDPISGHTALYWYRQSLGQGLEFLIYFQGNSAPDKSGLPSDRFSAERTGGSVSTLTIQRTQQEDSAVYLCASRPNLGGGGYTFGSGTRLTVV.

Ten or more counts support this clonotype. The CDR3 reads CASSLRTGEKLFF. CDR3 nucleotides: TGTGCCAGCAGCCTAAGGACAGGTGAAAAACTGTTTTTT. The chain recombines TRBV7-9 with TRBJ1-4, with 7 bases fitting TRBD1. Germline CDR1 and CDR2: SEHNR and FQNEAQ (reference sequence). Losses at the gene ends were 5 bases for V and 7 bases for J; bases not matched to a gene: 4. The CDR3 has 13 residues.

This clonotype was counted at least ten times. CDR3 DNA sequence: TGTGCCAGCAGCCCGACAGGGCACACCGGGGAGCTGTTTTTT. Protein product: CASSPTGHTGELFF. This chain joins TRBV7-7 and TRBJ2-2, with 7 bases lining up with TRBD1. This CDR3 comprises 14 residues. V was clipped by 5 bases and J by 3 bases; unmatched bases: 3. The germline V gene encodes CDR1 SSHAT and CDR2 FNYEAQ (reference sequence).

This clonotype was seen at least ten times. V usage is TRBV6-6 and J usage is TRBJ1-6, with D hard to call. This CDR3 region has 14 residues. V was trimmed by 2 bases and J by 7 bases, leaving 9 bases between them. Looked up from germline, CDR1 is MNHNY and CDR2 is SVGAGI (reference sequence). The CDR3 region is CASSYSQANSPLHF. In nucleotides, the CDR3 is TGTGCCAGCAGTTACAGCCAGGCCAATTCACCCCTCCACTTT.

Ten or more counts support this clonotype. The chain carries TRBV20-1 and TRBJ2-1, with D unclear. Germline CDR1 is DFQATT and CDR2 is SNEGSKA (reference sequence). V lost 0 bases and J 10 bases, leaving 13 bases between the germline ends. The CDR3 covers 13 residues. This CDR3 reads CSARDSRKWEQFF. The CDR3 DNA follows: TGCAGTGCTAGAGATTCCCGTAAATGGGAGCAGTTCTTC.

The chain joins TRBV4-1 to TRBJ2-7; 9 nucleotides agree with TRBD1. Trimming removed 4 bases from V and 1 base from J; junction bases left unmatched: 8. Germline values: CDR1 MGHRA, CDR2 YSYEKL. The CDR3 is made up of 16 amino acids. The CDR3 region is CASSPVGQGVSYEQYF. In DNA form, the CDR3 reads TGCGCCAGCAGCCCGGTGGGACAGGGTGTGTCCTACGAGCAGTACTTC.

This clonotype was counted many times. This chain uses TRBV7-2 with TRBJ2-3, with TRBD2 matching 7 bases. With V trimmed by 5 bases and J by 4 bases, 3 bases remained unmatched. The CDR3 contains 13 residues. Germline CDR1 and CDR2: SGHTA and FQGNSA. CDR3 protein: CASSGLAADTQYF. CDR3 coding DNA: TGTGCCAGCAGCGGGCTAGCGGCAGATACGCAGTATTTT.

The J gene is TRBJ2-5, the V gene TRBV10-3; TRBD2 aligns across 7 bases. The J segment lost 5 bases and the V segment lost 2 bases, leaving 5 bases of the junction unmatched. The CDR3 sequence is 14 residues long. Germline CDR1 is ENHRY and CDR2 is SYGVKD. The CDR3 region is CAISEAGEGETQYF. The CDR3 DNA follows: TGTGCCATCAGTGAGGCGGGAGAGGGGGAGACCCAGTACTTC.

This clonotype came up a few times. The chain recombines TRBV3-1 with TRBJ2-7, with D perhaps matching TRBD2 (5 bases). The germline V gene has CDR1 LGHDT and CDR2 YNNKEL (reference sequence). The CDR3 is 11 residues long. Trimming removed 6 bases at V and 7 bases at J, with 10 bases between. CDR3 nucleotide sequence: TGTGCCAGCAGACACGCGGGTGAGCAGTACTTC. Amino acids: CASRHAGEQYF.

This clonotype was counted many times. The CDR3 reads CAVAEQTNTEAFF. CDR3 nucleotide sequence: TGTGCCGTCGCGGAACAGACTAACACTGAAGCTTTCTTT. V usage is TRBV10-3 and J usage is TRBJ1-1; no firm D call. The CDR3 totals 13 residues. Germline V gene sequence: CDR1 ENHRY, CDR2 SYGVKD. V was shortened by 11 bases and J by 2 bases, with 15 bases between the two germline ends.

There are many counts of this clonotype. The chain carries TRBV7-2 and TRBJ1-5; D remains unclear. CDR3 length: 15 residues. Germline V lookup: CDR1 SGHTA, CDR2 FQGNSA. Trimming pared 1 base from V and 4 bases from J, leaving 11 bases between. For the CDR3, the DNA is TGTGCCAGCAGCTTAGTAGGAGGAGTTAATCAGCCCCAGCATTTT. It is translated as CASSLVGGVNQPQHF.

This chain connects TRBV28 to TRBJ2-3; D is possibly TRBD1 (5 bases). Germline CDR1 and CDR2: MDHEN and SYDVKM. The V end lost 7 bases, the J end lost 1 base, and 18 bases lay between the germline ends. The CDR3 contains 16 residues. For the CDR3, the DNA is TGTGCCAGCACATACCCAGGGTTCCTCGGCACAGATACGCAGTATTTT. Translation gives CASTYPGFLGTDTQYF.

This clonotype was seen ten or more times. The chain recombines TRBV7-9 with TRBJ1-3; tentative D call: TRBD1 (5 bases). Trimming stripped 5 bases from V and 1 base from J, with 15 bases between. The CDR3 covers 16 residues. Germline V gene data show CDR1 as SEHNR and CDR2 as FQNEAQ (reference sequence). The CDR3 nucleotides read TGTGCCAGCAGCCCTAAAATAACAGGTTCTGGAAACACCATATATTTT. It codes for CASSPKITGSGNTIYF.

In this sample, this clonotype turned up many times. The rearrangement joins TRBV29-1 to TRBJ2-1, with D possibly TRBD2 on 6 matching bases. The germline gives CDR1 SQVTM, CDR2 ANQGSEA. The CDR3 runs to 16 residues. Trimming cost V 4 bases and J 5 bases, with 21 bases left between them. As DNA, the CDR3 is TGCAGCGTTGGAGGTGGGGCTATAGCGGCAAACAATGAGCAGTTCTTC. This encodes CSVGGGAIAANNEQFF.

This chain connects TRBV11-2 to TRBJ1-1; a possible D gene is TRBD1 (6 bases). CDR3 size: 18 residues. Germline V gene lookup returns CDR1 SGHAT and CDR2 FQNNGV. Deletions cut 4 bases from V and 0 bases from J, with 21 bases between. The DNA of the CDR3 is TGTGCCAGCAGCTATCCAACGACAGGTCGGTACATGAACACTGAAGCTTTCTTT. Its translation: CASSYPTTGRYMNTEAFF. The full variable domain, in which reference TRBV11-2 and TRBJ1-1 provide the parts outside the CDR3, is EAGVAQSPRYKIIEKRQSVAFWCNPISGHATLYWYQQILGQGPKLLIQFQNNGVVDDSQLPKDRFSAERLKGVDSTLKIQPAKLEDSAVYLCASSYPTTGRYMNTEAFFGQGTRLTVV.